The source of this TCR beta chain is a study of T cells in Graves' hyperthyroidism and ophthalmopathy. The overall study: At initial diagnosis, before any treatment had begun, peripheral blood was obtained. Study-level results: For ophthalmopathy, model prediction preceded onset by a median about 6.4 months.

Germline V gene sequence: CDR1 SGHNT, CDR2 YYREEE (reference sequence). Trimming took 4 bases from V and 7 from J; bases not matched to a gene: 11. The CDR3 spans 15 residues. The authors deemed Graves' hyperthyroidism stable absent ophthalmopathy progression within 18 months. The patients, who ranged from 18 to 65 in age, presented with newly diagnosed hyperthyroidism lasting under 2 months. This clonotype has a count of ten or more. The antigen is undetermined. Using RNA transcripts as the source, TCR beta CDR3 regions were amplified. An initial round of RT-PCR targeting the TCR CDR3 relied on the HTBI primer set. TCRdb reprocessed the multiplex PCR reads via MiXCR and lists one record per CDR3 protein. The sample lists hundreds of thousands of distinct CDR3 sequences; about 13% were seen once.

The V and J genes are TRBV5-4 and TRBJ2-1; 7 nucleotides line up with TRBD1. The specimen sequenced was blood. The source of this sequence is a woman between 18 and 29 years old with Graves' hyperthyroidism. CDR3 nucleotides: TGTGCCAGCAGCGCTGAAAGGGGGCTAAGGAATGAGCAGTTCTTC. Its protein is CASSAERGLRNEQFF.